The 27 T cell receptor beta chains given below trace back to one sample, sequenced in a study of radiation and T cells in renal cell carcinoma. The time point here: blood 2 weeks post-SBRT. Sample treatment: 15 Gy SBRT to primary tumor, nephrectomy 4 weeks later. This table comes from immunoSEQ multiplex PCR, and its TCRdb copy is limited to in-frame clones, with some not included. The sample has roughly 120,000 clones, approximately 78% seen once. The sequencing here drew on blood, taken from a patient whose treatment included radiotherapy and nephrectomy. Source of these receptors: a woman aged 55-70 years with renal cell carcinoma.

This clone showed up just a few times. The chain couples TRBV19 to TRBJ2-1; TRBD1 or TRBD2 may be the D gene (6 bases each). V was pared by 5 bases and J by 5 bases, with 10 bases between. The CDR3 covers 13 residues. Per germline, CDR1 LNHDA and CDR2 SQIVND (reference sequence). CDR3 sequence (DNA): TGTGCCAGTAGTTTGGGGGGCCACAATGAGCAGTTCTTC. The encoded protein is CASSLGGHNEQFF.

This clone was found a few times. The rearrangement uses TRBV6-1 and TRBJ1-3, with D tentatively TRBD1 (5 bases). V was cut by 5 bases and J by 0 bases, with 11 bases left in between. Germline values: CDR1 MNHNS, CDR2 SASEGT. The CDR3 extends over 15 amino acids. This CDR3 reads CASSRRGGSGNTIYF. CDR3 DNA: TGTGCCAGCAGTAGACGGGGGGGCTCTGGAAACACCATATATTTT.

This chain uses TRBV4-3 with TRBJ2-3; tentatively, D is TRBD1 or TRBD2 (5 bases each). This CDR3 comprises 14 residues. Germline-derived CDR1 and CDR2 are LGHNA and YSLEER. V shed 6 bases and J shed 6 bases, with 16 bases lying between them. CDR3: CASSPRLWGDTQYF. The CDR3 DNA follows: TGCGCCAGCAGTCCAAGATTATGGGGGGATACGCAGTATTTT.

This rearrangement joins TRBV19 to TRBJ1-1, with D perhaps TRBD1 (6 bases). CDR3 length equals 15 residues. CDR1 LNHDA and CDR2 SQIVND come from the germline V gene (reference sequence). Trimming cost V 7 bases and J 5 bases, with 20 bases left between them. CDR3 DNA sequence: TGTGCCAGTAAGTCGGTGGGAGCAGGGGAGACTGAAGCTTTCTTT. This encodes CASKSVGAGETEAFF. Full variable domain (remainder filled in from reference TRBV19 and TRBJ1-1): DGGITQSPKYLFRKEGQNVTLSCEQNLNHDAMYWYRQDPGQGLRLIYYSQIVNDFQKGDIAEGYSVSREKKESFPLTVTSAQKNPTAFYLCASKSVGAGETEAFFGQGTRLTVV.

This chain uses TRBV5-4 with TRBJ2-2, with 7 bases matching TRBD1. The ends lost 7 bases at V and 5 bases at J; junction bases unmatched: 14. The CDR3 is 16 amino acids. Germline loops: CDR1 SGHNT, CDR2 YYREEE (reference sequence). The CDR3 reads CASSREAGGLTGELFF. The CDR3 nucleotides read TGTGCCAGCTCTCGCGAGGCAGGGGGTTTAACCGGGGAGCTGTTTTTT. Full variable domain (remainder filled in from reference TRBV5-4 and TRBJ2-2): ETGVTQSPTHLIKTRGQQVTLRCSSQSGHNTVSWYQQALGQGPQFIFQYYREEENGRGNFPPRFSGLQFPNYSSELNVNALELDDSALYLCASSREAGGLTGELFFGEGSRLTVL.

The chain has TRBV6-5 and TRBJ2-7; 9 bases line up with TRBD1. Germline CDR1 and CDR2: MNHEY and SVGAGI. V was clipped by 7 bases and J by 2 bases; unmatched bases: 6. The CDR3 is made up of 14 amino acids. CDR3 sequence: CASIHRGPPYEQYF. In nucleotides, the CDR3 is TGTGCCAGCATCCACAGGGGGCCCCCCTACGAGCAGTACTTC.

This clone was seen more than once but under ten times. The rearrangement links TRBV2 to TRBJ2-7, with D possibly called TRBD1 or TRBD2 (5 bases each). The CDR3 contains 14 residues. Trimming left V 4 bases short and J 6 bases short, with 16 bases between. Germline values: CDR1 SNHLY, CDR2 FYNNEI. The CDR3 loop reads CASSVRGGQSEQYF. The CDR3 region has the DNA TGTGCCAGCAGTGTGAGGGGCGGCCAAAGCGAGCAGTACTTC. The full variable domain, rest sourced from reference TRBV2 and TRBJ2-7, is EPEVTQTPSHQVTQMGQEVILRCVPISNHLYFYWYRQILGQKVEFLVSFYNNEISEKSEIFDDQFSVERPDGSNFTLKIRSTKLEDSAMYFCASSVRGGQSEQYFGPGTRLTVT.

The chain recombines TRBV19 with TRBJ2-1, with D possibly being TRBD1 or TRBD2 (5 bases each). Between the trimmed V and J ends, which lost 3 bases and 8 bases, there was a span of 17 bases. The CDR3 length is 15 residues. Germline CDR1 and CDR2: LNHDA and SQIVND (reference sequence). The CDR3 here is CASSMGTLGAHEQFF. The CDR3, as DNA: TGTGCCAGTAGTATGGGGACCCTTGGGGCCCATGAGCAGTTCTTC.

This clone turned up a few times. This chain uses TRBV7-9 with TRBJ2-5; maybe TRBD2 (5 bases). The DNA end is more similar to TRBJ2-7, so the J call may be wrong. Germline values: CDR1 SEHNR, CDR2 FQNEAQ (reference sequence). CDR3 length: 15 amino acids. CDR3 DNA: TGTGCCAGCAGCTTATTTCTGGCAGGAGGAAACGAGCAGTACTTC. This gives the protein CASSLFLAGGNEQYF.

V usage is TRBV6-5 and J usage is TRBJ2-3; TRBD2 agrees at 8 bases. There are 15 residues in the CDR3. The germline gives CDR1 MNHEY, CDR2 SVGAGI. Losses at the gene ends were 0 bases for V and 5 bases for J; bases not matched to a gene: 4. In DNA form, the CDR3 reads TGTGCCAGCAGTTACTCGAGGCTAGCGGGAGATACGCAGTATTTT. It translates to CASSYSRLAGDTQYF.

The chain carries TRBV4-1 and TRBJ2-3; D is perhaps TRBD2 (5 bases). CDR3 length: 13 residues. The V gene's germline CDR1 is MGHRA and CDR2 YSYEKL. V lost 4 bases, J lost 4 bases, and 9 bases lay in between. CDR3 DNA: TGCGCCAGCAGCCTAACTAGTGCAGATACGCAGTATTTT. Translating gives CASSLTSADTQYF.

V gene TRBV10-3 combines with J gene TRBJ1-2; D possibly corresponds to TRBD1 (6 bases). V dropped 6 bases and J dropped 4 bases, with 18 bases sitting between them. Germline-derived CDR1 and CDR2 are ENHRY and SYGVKD. This CDR3 region has 15 residues. The CDR3 coding sequence is TGTGCCATCAGCCTGACAGGAAACCCAGCCTATGGCTACACCTTC. Protein: CAISLTGNPAYGYTF.

The gene calls are TRBV2 and TRBJ1-1; TRBD1 matches at 7 bases. V shed 8 bases, J shed 3 bases, and the junction held 6 bases outside the gene matches. CDR3 length: 13 residues. Germline loops: CDR1 SNHLY, CDR2 FYNNEI. Here the CDR3 reads CASWRGRDTEAFF. The CDR3 nucleotides are TGTGCCAGCTGGAGGGGGCGCGACACTGAAGCTTTCTTT.

This sequence joins TRBV27 and TRBJ1-1; 11 nucleotides match TRBD1. V dropped 3 bases and J dropped 0; count of bases not matched to a gene: 6. The CDR3 runs to 17 residues. CDR1 MNHEY and CDR2 SMNVEV come from the germline V gene (reference sequence). The chain's CDR3 is CASSLSGTGGMNTEAFF. CDR3 DNA: TGTGCCAGCAGTTTGTCAGGGACAGGGGGGATGAACACTGAAGCTTTCTTT.

This clone was observed a single time. The chain joins TRBV6-5 to TRBJ2-5; 10 nucleotides line up with TRBD1. V was clipped by 7 bases and J by 4 bases; unmatched bases: 3. Looked up from germline, CDR1 is MNHEY and CDR2 is SVGAGI. The CDR3 loop spans 13 amino acids. CDR3 sequence: CASKGTGVETQYF. The CDR3 bases are TGTGCCAGCAAGGGGACAGGGGTAGAGACCCAGTACTTC.

This rearrangement joins TRBV28 to TRBJ1-5, with D uncertain. There are 14 residues in the CDR3. Trimming left V 2 bases short and J 4 bases short, with 9 bases between. Germline CDR1 is MDHEN and CDR2 is SYDVKM. The DNA for the CDR3 is TGTGCCAGCAGTTTAGTCAGAAGGAATCAGCCCCAGCATTTT. This codes for CASSLVRRNQPQHF. The whole variable domain, filled in from reference TRBV28 and TRBJ1-5, reads DVKVTQSSRYLVKRTGEKVFLECVQDMDHENMFWYRQDPGLGLRLIYFSYDVKMKEKGDIPEGYSVSREKKERFSLILESASTNQTSMYLCASSLVRRNQPQHFGDGTRLSIL.

The chain combines TRBV19 with TRBJ1-1; D might be TRBD1 (5 bases). The CDR3 runs to 14 residues. CDR1 LNHDA and CDR2 SQIVND come from the germline V gene (reference sequence). The V and J ends lost 5 bases and 5 bases respectively, with 15 bases between them. CDR3 bases: TGTGCCAGTAGTTCCGGCGGGGGTTTGACTGAAGCTTTCTTT. Its translation is CASSSGGGLTEAFF.

The chain joins TRBV2 to TRBJ1-5, with 8 nucleotides matching TRBD1. Trimming removed 7 bases from V and 4 bases from J; junction bases left unmatched: 9. CDR1 is SNHLY and CDR2 is FYNNEI in the germline V gene. The CDR3 contains 15 residues. In DNA form, the CDR3 reads TGTGCCAGCACCCTCGGGACAGGTGGGAATCAGCCCCAGCATTTT. Encoded protein: CASTLGTGGNQPQHF.

This clone was detected only a few times. The CDR3 nucleotides read TGCGCCAGCAGCCCTGGTCGGGAAAAACTGTTTTTT. Amino acids: CASSPGREKLFF. The genes are TRBV5-1 and TRBJ1-4, with D unresolved. The CDR3 consists of 12 residues. The germline V gene has CDR1 SGHRS and CDR2 YFSETQ. V was clipped by 4 bases and J by 8 bases, with 9 bases between them.

This chain joins TRBV5-1 and TRBJ2-1; D perhaps matches TRBD2 (6 bases). The CDR3 loop spans 13 amino acids. The V gene lost 4 bases and the J gene lost 6 bases, with 11 bases spanning the gap. Per germline, CDR1 SGHRS and CDR2 YFSETQ. The CDR3 DNA reads TGCGCCAGCAGCCCGGGACTCCGCAATGAGCAGTTCTTC. Amino acid sequence: CASSPGLRNEQFF.

This clone showed up just once. This chain uses TRBV29-1 with TRBJ2-5; 8 bases fit TRBD1. Trimming took 3 bases from V and 5 from J; bases not matched to a gene: 20. CDR1 and CDR2 from the germline V gene are SQVTM and ANQGSEA. The CDR3 runs to 18 residues. The CDR3 sequence is CSVERFGARAGGGETQYF. The CDR3 DNA is TGCAGCGTTGAGCGCTTTGGAGCGAGGGCAGGGGGCGGTGAGACCCAGTACTTC.

The chain joins TRBV28 to TRBJ2-7; D tentatively reads TRBD1 or TRBD2 (5 bases each). Per the germline V gene, CDR1 is MDHEN and CDR2 is SYDVKM. V gave up 4 bases and J gave up 5 bases, with 12 bases separating them. CDR3 length: 13 residues. The CDR3 sequence is CASSSGIGDEQYF. The CDR3 DNA follows: TGTGCCAGCAGTTCGGGGATAGGGGACGAGCAGTACTTC.

This chain joins TRBV4-2 and TRBJ2-2; the D gene is possibly TRBD1 (5 bases). Looked up from germline, CDR1 is LGHNA and CDR2 is YNFKEQ. The CDR3 spans 14 residues. Trimming removed 8 bases at V and 2 bases at J, with 12 bases between. The CDR3 nucleotides read TGTGCCAGCGCCGGGCAGGGAAACACCGGGGAGCTGTTTTTT. The encoded protein is CASAGQGNTGELFF.

V gene TRBV11-2 combines with J gene TRBJ1-4, with no clear D. The germline V and J ends were trimmed by 2 bases and 6 bases, with 13 bases remaining between them. This CDR3 is 15 amino acids long. Germline V gene lookup returns CDR1 SGHAT and CDR2 FQNNGV. The CDR3 loop reads CASSLLATGYEKLFF. CDR3 nucleotide sequence: TGTGCCAGCAGCTTACTAGCAACGGGGTATGAAAAACTGTTTTTT.

This chain joins TRBV15 and TRBJ2-5; the D gene is possibly TRBD1 (8 bases). Per the germline V gene, CDR1 is LNHNV and CDR2 is YYDKDF (reference sequence). V lost 2 bases to trimming and J lost 4 bases, with 32 bases between them. The CDR3 length is 21 residues. This CDR3 is CATSRFPRTGFGREQGETQYF. The CDR3 DNA reads as TGTGCCACCAGCAGATTTCCGCGGACAGGGTTCGGGCGGGAGCAGGGAGAGACCCAGTACTTC. Looking up the rest from reference TRBV15 and TRBJ2-5 gives the full variable domain: DAMVIQNPRYQVTQFGKPVTLSCSQTLNHNVMYWYQQKSSQAPKLLFHYYDKDFNNEADTPDNFQSRRPNTSFCFLDIRSPGLGDTAMYLCATSRFPRTGFGREQGETQYFGPGTRLLVL.

The chain uses TRBV23-1 and TRBJ2-1; D is possibly TRBD2 (5 bases). TRBV23-1 is sorted into the ORF group, with uncertain function. V was pared by 1 base and J by 0 bases, with 22 bases between. The CDR3 has 20 amino acids. CDR3 nucleotides: TGCGCCAGCAGTCAATTAAGGGAGACCCCCATTTTGGTCTCCTACAATGAGCAGTTCTTC. It specifies CASSQLRETPILVSYNEQFF.

The chain uses TRBV7-6 and TRBJ1-5; D unclear. This CDR3 has 13 residues. V lost 4 bases and J 5 bases, leaving 9 bases between the germline ends. The germline V gene encodes CDR1 SGHVS and CDR2 FNYEAQ. This chain's CDR3 is CASSSSVDQPQHF. The CDR3 coding sequence is TGTGCCAGCAGCTCCTCTGTGGATCAGCCCCAGCATTTT. Looking up the rest from reference TRBV7-6 and TRBJ1-5 gives the full variable domain: GAGVSQSPRYKVTKRGQDVALRCDPISGHVSLYWYRQALGQGPEFLTYFNYEAQQDKSGLPNDRFSAERPEGSISTLTIQRTEQRDSAMYRCASSSSVDQPQHFGDGTRLSIL.